This T cell receptor beta chain was captured in a study of shared clonotypes between healthy human individuals. General study points: Clonotypes not shared had lower generation probabilities than those common to all four donors. The sampled material consisted only of blood, and tissue repertoires are likely to differ. Estimated richness was generally greater in naive than memory subsets.

The protocol was immunoSEQ multiplex PCR, while the TCRdb copy is restricted to in-frame clones and leaves out a portion. This sample has about 2.4 million clones, with 93% found just once. Trimming shortened V by 1 base and J by 0 bases, and 6 bases separated the two germline ends. In germline, CDR1 is MNHEY, CDR2 SMNVEV (reference sequence). CDR3 length: 15 amino acids. Turning to this clone: The antigen remains undetermined. This sample also contains other DNA sequences that code for the same CDR3.

Sequencing input: naive CD4+ T cells from PBMCs. Indicated subset: CD45RA+ positively selected. The TCR sequence derives from a man between 18 and 35 years old in good health. Some clones in this sample may be carry-over from other donors' samples. This chain links TRBV27 with TRBJ1-4, with D hard to call. CDR3 loop: CASSLWGATNEKLFF. CDR3 DNA: TGTGCCAGCAGTTTATGGGGTGCAACTAATGAAAAACTGTTTTTT. Variable domain in full (rest from reference TRBV27 and TRBJ1-4): EAQVTQNPRYLITVTGKKLTVTCSQNMNHEYMSWYRQDPGLGLRQIYYSMNVEVTDKGDVPEGYKVSRKEKRNFPLILESPSPNQTSLYFCASSLWGATNEKLFFGSGTQLSVL.